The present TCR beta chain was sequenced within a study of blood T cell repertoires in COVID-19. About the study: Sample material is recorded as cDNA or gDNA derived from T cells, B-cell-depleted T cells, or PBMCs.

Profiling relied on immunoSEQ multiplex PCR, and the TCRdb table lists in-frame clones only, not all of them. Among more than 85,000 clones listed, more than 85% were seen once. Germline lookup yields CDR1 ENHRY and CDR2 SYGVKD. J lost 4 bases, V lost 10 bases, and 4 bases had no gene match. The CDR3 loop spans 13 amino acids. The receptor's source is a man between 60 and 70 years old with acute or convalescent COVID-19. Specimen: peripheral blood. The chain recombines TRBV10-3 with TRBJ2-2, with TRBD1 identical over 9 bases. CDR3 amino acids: CASRQGGTGELFF. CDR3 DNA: TGTGCCAGCCGACAGGGGGGCACCGGGGAGCTGTTTTTT.